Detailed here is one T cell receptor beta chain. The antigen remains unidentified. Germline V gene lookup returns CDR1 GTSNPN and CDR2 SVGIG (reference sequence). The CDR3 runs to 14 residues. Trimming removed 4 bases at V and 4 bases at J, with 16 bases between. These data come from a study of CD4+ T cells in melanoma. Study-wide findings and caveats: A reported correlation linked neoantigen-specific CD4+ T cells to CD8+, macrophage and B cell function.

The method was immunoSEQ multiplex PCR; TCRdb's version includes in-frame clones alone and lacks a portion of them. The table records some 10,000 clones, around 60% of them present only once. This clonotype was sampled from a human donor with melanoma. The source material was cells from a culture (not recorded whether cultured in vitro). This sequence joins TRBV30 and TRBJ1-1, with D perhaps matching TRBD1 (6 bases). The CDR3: CAWNRAVMGTEAFF. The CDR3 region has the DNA TGTGCCTGGAACAGGGCGGTCATGGGCACTGAAGCTTTCTTT.